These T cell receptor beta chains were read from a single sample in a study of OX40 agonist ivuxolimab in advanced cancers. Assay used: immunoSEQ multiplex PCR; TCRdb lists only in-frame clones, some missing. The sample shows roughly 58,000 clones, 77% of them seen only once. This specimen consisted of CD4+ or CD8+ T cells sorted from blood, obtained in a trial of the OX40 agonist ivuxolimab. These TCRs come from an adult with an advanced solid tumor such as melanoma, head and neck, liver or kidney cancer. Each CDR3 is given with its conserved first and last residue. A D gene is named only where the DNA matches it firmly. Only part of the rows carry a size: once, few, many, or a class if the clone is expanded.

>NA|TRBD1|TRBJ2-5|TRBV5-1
TGCGCCAGCAGCTCGGGGACAGGGGGGTACCAAGAGACCCAGTACTTC
CASSSGTGGYQETQYF
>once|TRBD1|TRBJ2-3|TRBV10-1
TGCGCCAGCAGTGAGTCGGGGACAGCAGCCACAGATACGCAGTATTTT
CASSESGTAATDTQYF
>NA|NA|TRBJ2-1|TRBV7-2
TGTGCCAGCAGCTTAGTTGGTTCGGGGCCATACAATGAGCAGTTCTTC
CASSLVGSGPYNEQFF
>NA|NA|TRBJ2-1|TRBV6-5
TGTGCCAGCAGTTACCTCTTCAAAGGCCTCGTCGAGCAGTTCTTC
CASSYLFKGLVEQFF
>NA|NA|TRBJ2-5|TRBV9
TGTGCCAGCAGCCTCCAAGGACTGGTCCAAGAGACCCAGTACTTC
CASSLQGLVQETQYF
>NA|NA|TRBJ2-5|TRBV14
TGTGCCAGCAGCGGCAATCCTCTTGGGACCCAGTACTTC
CASSGNPLGTQYF
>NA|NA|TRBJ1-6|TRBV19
TGTGCCAGTAGTATAGGGTACTCACCCCTCCACTTT
CASSIGYSPLHF
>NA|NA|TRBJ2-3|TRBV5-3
TGTGCCAGAAGCTTGGCAAGGGGCCGAGCAGATACGCAGTATTTT
CARSLARGRADTQYF
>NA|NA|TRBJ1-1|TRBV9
TGTGCCAGCAGCGTACTACCCTCAGGGTCCGGGGGTGAAGCTTTCTTT
CASSVLPSGSGGEAFF
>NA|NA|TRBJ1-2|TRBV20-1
TGCAGTGCTAGTCCAGGGGCTGGCTACACCTTC
CSASPGAGYTF
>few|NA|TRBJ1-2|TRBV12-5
TGTGCTAGTGCCCTGGGACTCTATGGCTACACCTTC
CASALGLYGYTF
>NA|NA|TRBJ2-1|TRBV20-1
TGCAGTCCGAGACTTTACAATGAGCAGTTCTTC
CSPRLYNEQFF
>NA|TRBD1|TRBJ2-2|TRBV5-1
TGCGCCAGCAGCTTGGACAGGGGGCACACCGGGGAGCTGTTTTTT
CASSLDRGHTGELFF
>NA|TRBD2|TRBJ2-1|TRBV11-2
TGTGCCAGCAGCCCGCTAGCGGGGCGATACAATGAGCAGTTCTTC
CASSPLAGRYNEQFF
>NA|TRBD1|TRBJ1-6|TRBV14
TGTGCCAGCAGCCGGACAGGAATATATAATTCACCCCTCCACTTT
CASSRTGIYNSPLHF
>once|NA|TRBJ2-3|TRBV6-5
TGTGCCAGCAGTTCGATGGACGGGGCGCAGTATTTT
CASSSMDGAQYF
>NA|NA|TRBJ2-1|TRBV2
TGTGCCAGCAGTGAGCTGAGTTGGGGGAATGAGCAGTTCTTC
CASSELSWGNEQFF
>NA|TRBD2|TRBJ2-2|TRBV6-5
TGTGCCAGTTCAGGACTAGCGGGGGGGCCCGGGGAGCTGTTTTTT
CASSGLAGGPGELFF
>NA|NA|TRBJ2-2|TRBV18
TGTGCCAGCTCACCACGTGGCAGAACCTCCGGGGAGCTGTTTTTT
CASSPRGRTSGELFF
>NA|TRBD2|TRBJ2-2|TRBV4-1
TGCGCCAGCAGCCATCCTGGGACTACCAACACCGGGGAGCTGTTTTTT
CASSHPGTTNTGELFF
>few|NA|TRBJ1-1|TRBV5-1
TGCGCCAGCAGCTTGGACTCCTCGAACACTGAAGCTTTCTTT
CASSLDSSNTEAFF
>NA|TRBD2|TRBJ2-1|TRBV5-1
TGCGCCAGCAGCTTCGGCGGGGGGCTAAATGAGCAGTTCTTC
CASSFGGGLNEQFF
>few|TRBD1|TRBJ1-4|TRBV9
TGTGCCAGCAGCGCAAGACAGGGGAGTTCCAATGAAAAACTGTTTTTT
CASSARQGSSNEKLFF
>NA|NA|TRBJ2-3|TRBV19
TGTGCCAGTAGTTTCACAGATACGCAGTATTTT
CASSFTDTQYF
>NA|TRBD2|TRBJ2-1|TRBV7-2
TGTGCCAGCAGCCCTTCCCTTTTAGCGGGGGCCTACAATGAGCAGTTCTTC
CASSPSLLAGAYNEQFF
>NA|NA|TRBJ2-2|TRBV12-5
TGTGCTAGTGGGTACGAGACCGGGGAGCTGTTTTTT
CASGYETGELFF
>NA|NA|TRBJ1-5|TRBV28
TGTGCCAGCAGTTTAACCCAGCCCCAGCATTTT
CASSLTQPQHF
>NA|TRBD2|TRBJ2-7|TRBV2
TGTGCCAGCAGGGGGCAACTAGCGGCGGTGTACGAGCAGTACTTC
CASRGQLAAVYEQYF
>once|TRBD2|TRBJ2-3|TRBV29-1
TGCAGCGTTGATACGCTAGCGGGTGGAGGAGATACGCAGTATTTT
CSVDTLAGGGDTQYF
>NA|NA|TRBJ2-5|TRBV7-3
TGTGCCAGCAGCTTAACTGCTGCCCCAGGGACCCAGTACTTC
CASSLTAAPGTQYF
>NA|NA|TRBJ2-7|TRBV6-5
TGTGCCAGCAGTTACTCCCGTCGAGGGTCCTCCTACGAGCAGTACTTC
CASSYSRRGSSYEQYF
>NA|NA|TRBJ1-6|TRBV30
TGTGCCTGGCAGTCGGGGCCGAATTCACCCCTCCACTTT
CAWQSGPNSPLHF
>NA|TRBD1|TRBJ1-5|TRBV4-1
TGCGCCAGCAGCCAAGCCACAGGGGATCAGCCCCAGCATTTT
CASSQATGDQPQHF
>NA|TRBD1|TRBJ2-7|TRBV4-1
TGCGCCAGCAGCCAAGATTGGAACAGGGGGGCCTACGAGCAGTACTTC
CASSQDWNRGAYEQYF
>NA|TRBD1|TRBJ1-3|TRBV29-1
TGCAGCGTCCGAGGACAGGGGAGCTCTGGAAACACCATATATTTT
CSVRGQGSSGNTIYF
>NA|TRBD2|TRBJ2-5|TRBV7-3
TGTGCCAGCAGCGCCCTAGCGGGAGGTGGGGAGCAGTACTTC
CASSALAGGGEQYF
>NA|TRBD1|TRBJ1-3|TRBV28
TGTGCCAGCAGTTGGGACAGGCCGGGAAACACCATATATTTT
CASSWDRPGNTIYF
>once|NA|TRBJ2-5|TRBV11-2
TGTGCCAGCAGCATCGATCGACGGCAAGAGACCCAGTACTTC
CASSIDRRQETQYF
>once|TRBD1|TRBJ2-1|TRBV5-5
TGTGCCAGCAGCTTGGGACAGGGGGCGACCAATGAGCAGTTCTTC
CASSLGQGATNEQFF
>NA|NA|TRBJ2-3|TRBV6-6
TGTGCCAGCAGTAGTCAAACCGGCACAGATACGCAGTATTTT
CASSSQTGTDTQYF
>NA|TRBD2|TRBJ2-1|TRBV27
TGTGCCAGCAGTCACGGACTAGTAAATGAGCAGTTCTTC
CASSHGLVNEQFF